This section outlines one TCR beta chain sequence together with its context. The target antigen is unknown. V gave up 4 bases and J gave up 8 bases, with 17 bases separating them. The CDR3 spans 15 residues. CDR1 is SGHTA and CDR2 is FQGNSA in the germline V gene. This entry belongs to a study of cytomegalovirus exposure and HLA in healthy donors. Notes on the study in general: TCR beta chains associated with HLA were, in a later analysis, more clonally expanded than equally common others. A previous analysis found most TCR beta V segments productive roughly 87% or roughly 30% of the time. It has been reported that TCR beta sequences accurately predicted the HLA-A and HLA-B alleles of most subjects.

Vbeta (60) and Jbeta (13) primers were used in the PCR. Using immunoSEQ multiplex PCR, the repertoire was profiled, and TCRdb retains in-frame clones only, with some absent. This table holds about 130,000 clones, over 60% found once. The J gene is TRBJ1-4, the V gene TRBV7-2, with D maybe TRBD1 (5 bases). Sequenced sample: PBMCs. This receptor was identified in a human donor in good health. The CDR3 nucleotides are TGTGCCAGCAGCTCGAGCAGGGCTAACGGAGAAAAACTGTTTTTT. It translates to CASSSSRANGEKLFF.